Sequencing of this T cell receptor (beta chain) was carried out in a study of T cells in Graves' hyperthyroidism and ophthalmopathy. At the level of the study: Peripheral blood was collected at initial diagnosis, before any treatment.

V trimming: 0 bases; J trimming: 5 bases; junction bases outside the gene matches: 7. This CDR3 is 16 amino acids long. This clonotype came up a few times. The antigen is not known. General observations from the study: Blood also showed most of the thyroid clonotypes that were expanded above 0.001.

TCR beta CDR3 regions were amplified from RNA transcripts. With the HTBI primer set, the TCR CDR3 went through a first round of RT-PCR. MiXCR was run by TCRdb on the multiplex PCR reads, yielding one entry per CDR3 protein. The sample carries around 690,000 distinct CDR3 sequences, around 15% recorded once. Any patient presenting with uncontrolled infection, other autoimmune disease, pregnancy or lactation was left out. Diagnoses were established using clinical symptoms, serum thyroxine and TRAb, thyroid ultrasound and orbital computed tomography. This chain links TRBV12-3 or TRBV12-4 with TRBJ2-7; 10 bases align to TRBD2. The sequence was collected from a man over 45 with Graves' hyperthyroidism. Input material: blood. The chain's CDR3 is CASSLAPGLARNEQYF. The CDR3 bases are TGTGCCAGCAGTTTAGCCCCGGGACTAGCGAGGAACGAGCAGTACTTC.